This TCR beta chain was sequenced for a study of control samples from healthy donors and cancer patients (dated by TCRdb to the early 2020s). Receptor libraries were prepared by the immunoSEQ multiplex PCR assay. In its TCRdb copy, this immuneACCESS table keeps in-frame sequences only and misses some clones. Where compared with another copy, unresolved V genes explain less than half of these, and the others have no known cause. The sample yields approximately 140,000 clones; approximately 89% were counted once. The ten largest make up around 6.9% of the sample. Notes on this clone: It has no known antigen specificity. No much larger clone is present one base from it, and per-base qualities are unavailable.

The germline ends are 5 bases apart after V is trimmed by 0 bases and J by 1 base. The CDR3 holds 14 amino acids from the cysteine to the phenylalanine. This entry keeps only the CDR3 DNA: 42 bases, framed from base 1. The germline V gene (reference sequence) gives CDR1 as LGHDT and CDR2 as YNNKEL. In this chain, TRBV3-1 (or the pseudogene TRBV3-2) is recombined with TRBJ2-3; the D gene is not confidently resolved. The sequence came from a man aged 50 or older with head and neck cancer. The sequenced material came from PBMCs. The DNA sequence is TGTGCCAGCAGCCAAGATTCGGGCACAGATACGCAGTATTTT. This yields the protein CASSQDSGTDTQYF.